This T cell receptor beta chain was found in a study of T cell responses to AZD1222 COVID-19 vaccine. Here immunoSEQ multiplex PCR was the method, and the copy in TCRdb shows in-frame clones only, minus some. The repertoire consists of 150,000 to 200,000 clones, with about nine tenths occurring once and the leading ten covering approximately 3%. This clone was detected once. The antigen is undetermined. The V gene end was trimmed by 7 bases and the J gene end by 7 bases; junction bases not matched to a gene: 2. The V gene's germline CDR1 is MDHEN and CDR2 SYDVKM. CDR3 length equals 13 residues. Study-wide findings and caveats: Targets within unmutated variant regions were reportedly found for nearly half of spike-specific TCRs. Every sample of the repertoires postdated the peak T cell response.

This TCR derives from an adult in good health. The sequences come from peripheral blood, collected on day 0 of AZD1222 vaccination. The chain joins TRBV28 to TRBJ2-1, with 12 bases lining up with TRBD2. For the CDR3, the DNA is TGTGCCAGCAATCTAGCGGGGGGGAATGAGCAGTTCTTC. Its translation: CASNLAGGNEQFF.